This TCR beta chain was documented in a study of prognosis after radiotherapy for stage I lung cancer. Across the study: Seven patients presented with squamous cell carcinoma, roughly 11 with adenocarcinoma. SBRT was given in 3 to 5 fractions at a biologically effective dose of at least 100 Gy as radiotherapy.

From genomic DNA, two-round multiplex PCR was used to amplify TCR beta CDR3. First-round PCR used primers specific to each TRBV and TRBJ gene. TCRdb ran MiXCR on the multiplex PCR reads and lists one entry per CDR3 protein. The data show some 60,000 distinct CDR3 sequences, more than 25% seen once. CDR1 is SGHTA, CDR2 FQGNSA, per germline. This CDR3 region has 17 residues. Trimming at V came to 2 bases and at J to 3 bases, leaving 8 bases not matched to a gene. This clonotype was seen at least ten times. The origin of this receptor is a donor over 45 with non-small cell lung cancer. The chain links TRBV7-2 to TRBJ2-5, with TRBD2 matching 11 bases. The sample in question was PBMCs, obtained before or after stereotactic body radiation therapy (not recorded which). CDR3 in amino acids: CASSLISGGARKETQYF. The CDR3 DNA reads TGTGCCAGCAGCTTAATTAGCGGGGGGGCCAGGAAAGAGACCCAGTACTTC. The whole variable domain, remainder taken from reference TRBV7-2 and TRBJ2-5, is GAGVSQSPSNKVTEKGKDVELRCDPISGHTALYWYRQSLGQGLEFLIYFQGNSAPDKSGLPSDRFSAERTGGSVSTLTIQRTQQEDSAVYLCASSLISGGARKETQYFGPGTRLLVL.